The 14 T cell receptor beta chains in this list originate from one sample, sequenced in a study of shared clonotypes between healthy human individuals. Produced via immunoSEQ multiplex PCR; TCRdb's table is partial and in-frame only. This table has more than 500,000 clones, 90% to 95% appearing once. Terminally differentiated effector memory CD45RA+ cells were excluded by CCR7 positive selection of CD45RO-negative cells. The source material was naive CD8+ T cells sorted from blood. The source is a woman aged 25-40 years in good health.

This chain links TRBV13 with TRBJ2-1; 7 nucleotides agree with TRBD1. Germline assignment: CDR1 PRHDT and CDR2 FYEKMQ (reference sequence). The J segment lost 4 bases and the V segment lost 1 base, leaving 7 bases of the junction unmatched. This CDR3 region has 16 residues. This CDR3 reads CASSLVPTGIYNEQFF. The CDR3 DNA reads TGTGCCAGCAGCTTAGTTCCGACAGGGATTTACAATGAGCAGTTCTTC.

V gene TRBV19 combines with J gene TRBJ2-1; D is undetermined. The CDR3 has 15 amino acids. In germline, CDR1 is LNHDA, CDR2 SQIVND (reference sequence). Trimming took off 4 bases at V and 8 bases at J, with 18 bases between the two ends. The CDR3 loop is CASSNSGFPGYEQFF. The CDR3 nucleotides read TGTGCCAGTAGTAATTCAGGATTTCCCGGTTATGAGCAGTTCTTC.

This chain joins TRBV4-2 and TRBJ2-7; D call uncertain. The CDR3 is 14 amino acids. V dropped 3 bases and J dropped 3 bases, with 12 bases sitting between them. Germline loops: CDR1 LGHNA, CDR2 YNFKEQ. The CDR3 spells CASSQAELFYEQYF. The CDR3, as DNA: TGTGCCAGCAGCCAGGCAGAGTTATTCTACGAGCAGTACTTC.

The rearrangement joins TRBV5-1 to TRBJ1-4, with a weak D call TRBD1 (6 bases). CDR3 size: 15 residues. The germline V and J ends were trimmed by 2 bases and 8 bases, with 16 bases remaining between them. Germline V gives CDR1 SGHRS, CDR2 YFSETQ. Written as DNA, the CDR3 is TGCGCCAGCAGCTTACAGGGATGGGTGCGGGAAAAACTGTTTTTT. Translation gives CASSLQGWVREKLFF.

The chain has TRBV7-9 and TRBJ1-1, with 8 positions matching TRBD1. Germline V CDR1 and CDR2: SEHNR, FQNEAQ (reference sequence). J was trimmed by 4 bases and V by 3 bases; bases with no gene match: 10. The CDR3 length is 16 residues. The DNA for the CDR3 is TGTGCCAGCAGCTTCGATTATGGACAGGGAGGCACTGAAGCTTTCTTT. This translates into CASSFDYGQGGTEAFF.

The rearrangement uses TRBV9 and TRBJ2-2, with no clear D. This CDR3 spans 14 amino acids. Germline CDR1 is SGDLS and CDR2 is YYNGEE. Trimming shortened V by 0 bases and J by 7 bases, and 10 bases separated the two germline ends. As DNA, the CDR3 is TGTGCCAGCAGCGTAGCTCTTTTGGGCGGGGAGCTGTTTTTT. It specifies CASSVALLGGELFF.

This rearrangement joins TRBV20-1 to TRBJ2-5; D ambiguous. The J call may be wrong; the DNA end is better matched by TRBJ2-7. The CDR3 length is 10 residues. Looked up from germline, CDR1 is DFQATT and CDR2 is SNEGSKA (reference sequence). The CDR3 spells CSASRDEQYF. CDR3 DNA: TGCAGTGCTAGTCGGGACGAGCAGTACTTC.

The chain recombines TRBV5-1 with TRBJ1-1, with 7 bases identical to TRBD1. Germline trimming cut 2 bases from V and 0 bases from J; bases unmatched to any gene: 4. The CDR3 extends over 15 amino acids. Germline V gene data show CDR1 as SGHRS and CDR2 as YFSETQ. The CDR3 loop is CASSLTGDMNTEAFF. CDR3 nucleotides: TGCGCCAGCAGCTTAACAGGGGATATGAACACTGAAGCTTTCTTT.

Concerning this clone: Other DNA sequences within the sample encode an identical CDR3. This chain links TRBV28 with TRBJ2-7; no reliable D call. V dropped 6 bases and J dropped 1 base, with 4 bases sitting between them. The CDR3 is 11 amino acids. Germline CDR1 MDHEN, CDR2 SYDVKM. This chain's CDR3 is CASRNSYEQYF. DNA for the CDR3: TGTGCCAGCAGGAATTCCTACGAGCAGTACTTC.

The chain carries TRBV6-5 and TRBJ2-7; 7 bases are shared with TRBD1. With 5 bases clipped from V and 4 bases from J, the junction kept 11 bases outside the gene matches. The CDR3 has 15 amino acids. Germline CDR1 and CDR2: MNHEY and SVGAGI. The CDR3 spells CASSPFSGTEYEQYF. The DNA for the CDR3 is TGTGCCAGCAGTCCGTTCTCCGGGACAGAATACGAGCAGTACTTC.

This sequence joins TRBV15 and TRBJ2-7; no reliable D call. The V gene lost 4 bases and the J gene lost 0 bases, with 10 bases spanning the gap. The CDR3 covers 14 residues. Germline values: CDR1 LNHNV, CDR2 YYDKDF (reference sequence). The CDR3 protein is CATSTDRSSYEQYF. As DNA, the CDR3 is TGTGCCACCAGCACGGATCGTAGCTCCTACGAGCAGTACTTC.

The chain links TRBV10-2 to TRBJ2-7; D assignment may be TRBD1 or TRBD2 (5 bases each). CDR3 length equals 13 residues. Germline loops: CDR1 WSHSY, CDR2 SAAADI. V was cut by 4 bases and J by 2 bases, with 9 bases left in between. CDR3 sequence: CASSVLGAYEQYF. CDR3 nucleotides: TGCGCCAGCAGTGTATTGGGGGCCTACGAGCAGTACTTC.

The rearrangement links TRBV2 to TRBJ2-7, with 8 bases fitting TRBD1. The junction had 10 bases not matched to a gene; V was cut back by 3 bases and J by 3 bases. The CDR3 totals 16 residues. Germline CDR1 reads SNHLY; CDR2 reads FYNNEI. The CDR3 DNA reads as TGTGCCAGCAGTGACTATAGGACAGGGAATGACTACGAGCAGTACTTC. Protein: CASSDYRTGNDYEQYF.

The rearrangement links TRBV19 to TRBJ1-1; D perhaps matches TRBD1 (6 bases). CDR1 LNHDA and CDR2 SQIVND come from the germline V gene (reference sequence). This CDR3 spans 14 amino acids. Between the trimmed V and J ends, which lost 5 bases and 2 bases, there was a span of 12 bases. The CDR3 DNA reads TGTGCCAGTAGTCCACGGGACATTAACACTGAAGCTTTCTTT. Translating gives CASSPRDINTEAFF.